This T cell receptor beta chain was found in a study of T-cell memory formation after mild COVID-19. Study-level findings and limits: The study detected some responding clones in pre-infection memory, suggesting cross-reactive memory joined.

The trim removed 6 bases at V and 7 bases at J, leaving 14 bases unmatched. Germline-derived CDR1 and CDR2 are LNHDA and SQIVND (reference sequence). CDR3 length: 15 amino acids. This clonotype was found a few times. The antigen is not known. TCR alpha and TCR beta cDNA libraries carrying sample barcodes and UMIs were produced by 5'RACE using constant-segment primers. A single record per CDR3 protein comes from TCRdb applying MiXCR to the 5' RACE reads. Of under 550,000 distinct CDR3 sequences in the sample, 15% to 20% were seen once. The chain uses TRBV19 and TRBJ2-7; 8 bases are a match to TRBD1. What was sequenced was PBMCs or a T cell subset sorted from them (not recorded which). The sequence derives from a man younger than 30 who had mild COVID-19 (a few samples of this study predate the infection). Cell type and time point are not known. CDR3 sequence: CASRPGQGVLGEQYF. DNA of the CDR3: TGTGCCAGTAGACCCGGACAGGGCGTCCTGGGGGAGCAGTACTTC.